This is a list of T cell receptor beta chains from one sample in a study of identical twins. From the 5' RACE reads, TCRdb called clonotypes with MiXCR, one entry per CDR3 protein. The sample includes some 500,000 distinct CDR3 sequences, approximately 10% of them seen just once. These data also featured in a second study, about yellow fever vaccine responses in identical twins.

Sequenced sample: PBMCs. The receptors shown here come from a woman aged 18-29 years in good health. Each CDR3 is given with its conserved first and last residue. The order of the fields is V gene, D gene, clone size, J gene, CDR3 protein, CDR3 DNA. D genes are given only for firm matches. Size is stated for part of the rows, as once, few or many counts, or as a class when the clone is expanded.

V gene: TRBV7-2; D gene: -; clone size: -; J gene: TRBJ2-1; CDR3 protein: CASSLKAISYNEQFF; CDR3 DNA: TGTGCCAGCAGCTTAAAAGCGATCTCCTACAATGAGCAGTTCTTC
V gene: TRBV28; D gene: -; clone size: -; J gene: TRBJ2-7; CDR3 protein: CASSSPQALEQYF; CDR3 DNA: TGTGCCAGCAGTTCGCCACAGGCGCTTGAGCAGTACTTC
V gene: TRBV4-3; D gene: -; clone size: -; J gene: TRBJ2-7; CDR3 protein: CASSQDGTYGLEQYF; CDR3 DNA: TGCGCCAGCAGCCAAGATGGGACATATGGGTTAGAGCAGTACTTC
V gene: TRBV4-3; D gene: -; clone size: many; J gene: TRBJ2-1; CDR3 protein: CASSQDLYSELAF; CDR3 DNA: TGCGCCAGCAGCCAAGATCTATACTCCGAACTCGCCTTC
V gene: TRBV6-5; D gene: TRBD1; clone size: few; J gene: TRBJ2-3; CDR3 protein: CASSYTGTAQDTQYF; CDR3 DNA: TGTGCCAGCAGTTACACCGGGACAGCTCAAGATACGCAGTATTTT
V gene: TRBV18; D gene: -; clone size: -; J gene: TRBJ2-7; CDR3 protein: CASSPPSESQYF; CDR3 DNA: TGTGCCAGCTCACCACCCTCTGAGAGTCAGTACTTC
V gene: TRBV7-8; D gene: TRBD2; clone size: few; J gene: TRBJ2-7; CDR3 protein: CASSLATSHPSYEQYF; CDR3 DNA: TGTGCCAGCAGCTTAGCGACTAGCCATCCCTCCTACGAGCAGTACTTC
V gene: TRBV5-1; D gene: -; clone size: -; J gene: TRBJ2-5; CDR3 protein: CASKISPQEETQYF; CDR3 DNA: TGCGCCAGTAAAATCTCCCCGCAAGAAGAGACCCAGTACTTC
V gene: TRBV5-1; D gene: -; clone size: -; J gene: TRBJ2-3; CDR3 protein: CASRLFEGGITDTQYF; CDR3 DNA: TGCGCCAGCAGGCTCTTTGAGGGTGGAATAACAGATACGCAGTATTTT
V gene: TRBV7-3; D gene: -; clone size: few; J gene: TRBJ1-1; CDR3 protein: CASSLGLGDVNTEAFF; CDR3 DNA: TGTGCCAGCAGCTTGGGGCTGGGAGATGTGAACACTGAAGCTTTCTTT
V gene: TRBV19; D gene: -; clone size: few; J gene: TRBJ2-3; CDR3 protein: CASSISGSADTQYF; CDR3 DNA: TGTGCCAGTAGTATATCAGGGAGCGCAGATACGCAGTATTTT
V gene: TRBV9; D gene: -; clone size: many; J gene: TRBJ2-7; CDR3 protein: CASSVAASLGSDEQYF; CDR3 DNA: TGTGCCAGCAGCGTAGCGGCATCCCTAGGGAGTGACGAGCAGTACTTC
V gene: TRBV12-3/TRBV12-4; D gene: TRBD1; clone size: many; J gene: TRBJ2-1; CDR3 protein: CASSPWTGPNNEQFF; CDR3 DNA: TGTGCCAGCAGTCCCTGGACAGGGCCGAACAATGAGCAGTTCTTC
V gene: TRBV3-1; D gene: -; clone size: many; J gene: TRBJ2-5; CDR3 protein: CASSQDPIGRGETQYF; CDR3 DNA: TGTGCCAGCAGCCAAGATCCCATTGGAAGGGGAGAGACCCAGTACTTC
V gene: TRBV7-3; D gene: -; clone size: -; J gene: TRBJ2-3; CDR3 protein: CASSSDTRATDTQYF; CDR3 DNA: TGTGCCAGCAGCTCGGACACACGAGCCACAGATACGCAGTATTTT
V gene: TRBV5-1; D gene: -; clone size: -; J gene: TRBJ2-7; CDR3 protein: CASSGGGAISSYEQYF; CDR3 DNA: TGCGCCAGCAGCGGCGGGGGCGCCATCAGCTCCTACGAGCAGTACTTC
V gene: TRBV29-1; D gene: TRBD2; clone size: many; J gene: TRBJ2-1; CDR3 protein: CSVERTSGIYEQFF; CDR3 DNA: TGCAGCGTTGAAAGGACTAGCGGGATCTATGAGCAGTTCTTC
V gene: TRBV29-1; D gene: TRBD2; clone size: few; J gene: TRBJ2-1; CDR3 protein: CSVAASGRNNEQFF; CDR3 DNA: TGCAGCGTTGCGGCTAGCGGGAGGAACAATGAGCAGTTCTTC
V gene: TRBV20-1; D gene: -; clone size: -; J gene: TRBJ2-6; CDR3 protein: CSASRTDSGANVLTF; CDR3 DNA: TGCAGTGCTAGCAGGACGGACTCTGGGGCCAACGTCCTGACTTTC
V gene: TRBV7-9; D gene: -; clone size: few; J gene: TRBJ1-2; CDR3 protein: CASSFPDRKYGYTF; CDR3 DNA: TGTGCCAGCAGCTTCCCCGACCGGAAATATGGCTACACCTTC
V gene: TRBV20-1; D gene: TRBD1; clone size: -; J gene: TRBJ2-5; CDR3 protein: CSAREGTVRETQYF; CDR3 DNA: TGCAGTGCTAGAGAAGGGACAGTGAGGGAGACCCAGTACTTC
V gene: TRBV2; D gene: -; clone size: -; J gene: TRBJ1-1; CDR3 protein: CASSEPGALGTEAFF; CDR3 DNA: TGTGCCAGCAGTGAACCGGGGGCACTGGGCACTGAAGCTTTCTTT
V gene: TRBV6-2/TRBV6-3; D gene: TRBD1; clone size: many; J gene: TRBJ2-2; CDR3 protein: CASTWTGQNTGELFF; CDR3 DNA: TGTGCCAGCACCTGGACAGGGCAGAACACCGGGGAGCTGTTTTTT
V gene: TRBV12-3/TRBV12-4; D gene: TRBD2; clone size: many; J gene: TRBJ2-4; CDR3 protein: CASSPGTSYGIQYF; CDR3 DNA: TGTGCCAGCAGTCCCGGGACTAGCTACGGCATTCAGTACTTC
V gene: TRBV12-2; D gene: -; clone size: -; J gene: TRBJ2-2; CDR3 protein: CASRLAPWSGDTGELFF; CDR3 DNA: TGTGCAAGTCGCTTAGCTCCATGGAGCGGGGACACCGGGGAGCTGTTTTTT
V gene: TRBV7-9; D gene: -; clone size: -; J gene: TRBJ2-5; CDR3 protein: CASSLSPRDIGTQYF; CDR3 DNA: TGTGCCAGCAGCTTATCGCCCAGGGACATAGGGACCCAGTACTTC
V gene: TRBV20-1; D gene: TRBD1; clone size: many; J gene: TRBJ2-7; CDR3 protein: CSARDRVSYEQYF; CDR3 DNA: TGCAGTGCGAGGGACAGGGTAAGCTACGAGCAGTACTTC
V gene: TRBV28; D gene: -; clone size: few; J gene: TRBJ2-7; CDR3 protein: CATGIREQYF; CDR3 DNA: TGTGCCACAGGAATACGTGAGCAGTACTTC
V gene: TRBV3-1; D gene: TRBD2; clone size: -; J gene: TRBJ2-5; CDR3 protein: CASSQTLAGTPGETQYF; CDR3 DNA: TGTGCCAGCAGCCAAACGCTAGCGGGGACCCCGGGAGAGACCCAGTACTTC
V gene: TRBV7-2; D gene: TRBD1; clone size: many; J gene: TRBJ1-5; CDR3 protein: CASSSGTGSRQPQHF; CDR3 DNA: TGTGCCAGCAGCTCCGGGACAGGGAGTCGTCAGCCCCAGCATTTT
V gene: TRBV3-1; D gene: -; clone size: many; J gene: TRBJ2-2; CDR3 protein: CASSPTGGTGELFF; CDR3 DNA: TGTGCCAGCAGCCCCACCGGGGGAACCGGGGAGCTGTTTTTT
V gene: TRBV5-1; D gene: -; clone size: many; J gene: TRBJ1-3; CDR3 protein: CASSLDGRNSGNTIYF; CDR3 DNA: TGCGCCAGCAGCTTGGATGGTAGGAACTCTGGAAACACCATATATTTT
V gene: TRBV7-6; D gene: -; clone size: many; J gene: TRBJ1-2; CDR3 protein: CASSWEAGTFYTF; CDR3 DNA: TGTGCCAGCAGCTGGGAGGCTGGGACGTTCTACACCTTC
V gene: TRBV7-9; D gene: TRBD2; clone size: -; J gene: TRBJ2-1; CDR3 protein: CASSLMSSGGDEQFF; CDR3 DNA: TGTGCCAGCAGCTTAATGTCTAGCGGGGGGGATGAGCAGTTCTTC
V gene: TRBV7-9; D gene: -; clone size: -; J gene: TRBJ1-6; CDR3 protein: CASSLEAGLSNSPLHF; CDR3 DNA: TGTGCCAGCAGCTTAGAGGCGGGACTCAGTAATTCACCCCTCCACTTT
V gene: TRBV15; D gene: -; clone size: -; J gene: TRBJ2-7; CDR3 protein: CATSRDLEALSTYEQYF; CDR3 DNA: TGTGCCACCAGCAGAGATCTAGAAGCCCTATCCACCTACGAGCAGTACTTC
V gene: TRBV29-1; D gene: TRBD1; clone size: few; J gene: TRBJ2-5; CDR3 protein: CSVFQGAKETQYF; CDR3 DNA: TGCAGCGTTTTCCAGGGGGCGAAAGAGACCCAGTACTTC
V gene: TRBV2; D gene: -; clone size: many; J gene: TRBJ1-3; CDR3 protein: CASSEDLFLSGNTIYF; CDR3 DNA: TGTGCCAGCAGTGAAGATCTGTTTCTCTCTGGAAACACCATATATTTT
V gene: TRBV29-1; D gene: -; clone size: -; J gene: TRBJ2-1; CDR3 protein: CSVEGRVSQFF; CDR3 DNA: TGCAGCGTTGAAGGCAGGGTATCGCAGTTCTTC
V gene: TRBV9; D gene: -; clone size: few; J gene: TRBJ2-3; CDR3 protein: CASSVGGATGLLFEDTQYF; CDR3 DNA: TGTGCCAGCAGCGTAGGGGGGGCTACAGGGTTGCTTTTTGAAGATACGCAGTATTTT
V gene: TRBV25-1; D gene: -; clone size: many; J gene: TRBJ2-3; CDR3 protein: CASRRGSGENKINREDTQYF; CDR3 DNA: TGTGCCAGCAGGAGGGGGTCGGGAGAGAATAAAATAAATCGGGAAGATACGCAGTATTTT
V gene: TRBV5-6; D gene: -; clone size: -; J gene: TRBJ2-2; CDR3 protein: CASSSVPAVGELFF; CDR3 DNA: TGTGCCAGCAGCTCGGTCCCTGCGGTCGGGGAGCTGTTTTTT
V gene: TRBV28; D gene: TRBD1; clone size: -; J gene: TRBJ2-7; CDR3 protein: CASSLIGQEDEQYF; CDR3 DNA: TGTGCCAGCAGTTTAATTGGACAGGAGGACGAGCAGTACTTC
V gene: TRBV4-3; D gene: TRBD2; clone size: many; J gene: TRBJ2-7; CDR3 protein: CASSQDLSSGRTSYEQYF; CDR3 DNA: TGCGCCAGCAGCCAAGATTTATCAAGCGGGAGAACGTCCTACGAGCAGTACTTC
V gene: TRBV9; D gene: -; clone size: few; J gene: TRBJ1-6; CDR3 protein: CASSPGPDRGEFSLHF; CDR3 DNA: TGTGCCAGCAGCCCCGGTCCAGACCGGGGGGAATTCTCCCTCCACTTT
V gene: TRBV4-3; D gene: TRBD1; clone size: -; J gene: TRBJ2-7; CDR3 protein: CASSQGLGQSYEQYF; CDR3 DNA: TGCGCCAGCAGCCAAGGGCTGGGACAGTCCTACGAGCAGTACTTC
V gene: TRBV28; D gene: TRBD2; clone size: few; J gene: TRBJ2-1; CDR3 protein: CASSSPRSGGGYEQFF; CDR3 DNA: TGTGCCAGCAGTTCCCCCCGGAGCGGGGGGGGCTATGAGCAGTTCTTC
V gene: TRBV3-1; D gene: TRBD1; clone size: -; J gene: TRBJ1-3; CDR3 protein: CASSPSSLSGQGAGNTIYF; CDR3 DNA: TGTGCCAGCAGTCCAAGCTCTTTGTCCGGACAGGGGGCAGGAAACACCATATATTTT
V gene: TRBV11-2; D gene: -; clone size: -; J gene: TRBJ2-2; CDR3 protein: CASSLRPSLNTGELFF; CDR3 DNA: TGTGCCAGCAGCCTAAGGCCAAGCCTCAACACCGGGGAGCTGTTTTTT
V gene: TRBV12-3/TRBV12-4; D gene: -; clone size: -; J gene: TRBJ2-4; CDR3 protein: CASSLTDKNIQYF; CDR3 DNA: TGTGCCAGCAGTTTGACAGACAAAAACATTCAGTACTTC
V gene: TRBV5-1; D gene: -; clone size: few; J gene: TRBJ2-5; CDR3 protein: CASSLEGTLKETQYF; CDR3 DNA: TGCGCCAGCAGCTTGGAAGGGACCCTCAAAGAGACCCAGTACTTC
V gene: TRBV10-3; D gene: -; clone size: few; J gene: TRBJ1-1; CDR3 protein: CAISDFVRDTEAFF; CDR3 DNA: TGTGCCATCAGTGATTTTGTGAGGGACACTGAAGCTTTCTTT
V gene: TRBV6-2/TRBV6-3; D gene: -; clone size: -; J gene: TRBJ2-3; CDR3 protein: CASSFIASTDTQYF; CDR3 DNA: TGTGCCAGCAGTTTTATAGCTAGCACAGATACGCAGTATTTT
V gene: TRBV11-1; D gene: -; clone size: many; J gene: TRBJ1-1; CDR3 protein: CASSPGSEAFF; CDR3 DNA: TGTGCCAGCAGCCCGGGATCAGAAGCTTTCTTT
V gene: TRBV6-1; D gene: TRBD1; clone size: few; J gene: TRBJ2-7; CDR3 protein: CASNQGAVIPDEQYF; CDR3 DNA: TGTGCCAGCAACCAGGGGGCGGTGATTCCAGACGAGCAGTACTTC
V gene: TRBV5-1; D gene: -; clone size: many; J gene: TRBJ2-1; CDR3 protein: CASSPPGAGQFF; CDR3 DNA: TGCGCCAGCAGCCCCCCAGGGGCGGGACAGTTCTTC
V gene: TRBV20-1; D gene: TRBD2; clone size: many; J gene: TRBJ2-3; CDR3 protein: CSSGGATDTQYF; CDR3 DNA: TGCAGCAGCGGGGGGGCCACAGATACGCAGTATTTT
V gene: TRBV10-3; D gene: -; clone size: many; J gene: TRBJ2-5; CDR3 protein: CAISVGLQETQYF; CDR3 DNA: TGTGCCATCAGTGTAGGGCTTCAAGAGACCCAGTACTTC
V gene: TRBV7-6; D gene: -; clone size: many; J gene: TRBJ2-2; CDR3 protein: CASSSIRDPGSGELFF; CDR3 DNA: TGTGCCAGCAGCTCAATCCGGGACCCGGGTTCCGGGGAGCTGTTTTTT